A selection of T cell receptor beta chains follows, all from one sample in a study of cytomegalovirus exposure and HLA in healthy donors. TCRdb's table, derived via immunoSEQ multiplex PCR, lists solely in-frame clones and lacks some. The table shows roughly 130,000 clones, with over 70% occurring only once. Sequencing was carried out using PBMCs. Receptors originate from a woman between 35 and 50 years old in good health and CMV-seropositive. Each CDR3 is given with its conserved first and last residue. D genes are given only for firm matches. Only part of the rows carry a size: once, few, many, or a class if the clone is expanded.

d_gene: NA
j_gene: TRBJ2-1
v_gene: TRBV18
abundance: NA
len: 13
CDR3nt: TGTGCCAGCTCACCCGGGATCTACAATGAGCAGTTCTTC
CDR3aa: CASSPGIYNEQFF

d_gene: TRBD1
j_gene: TRBJ1-1
v_gene: TRBV29-1
abundance: NA
len: 12
CDR3nt: TGCAGCGGGCAGGGGGCTAGCACTGAAGCTTTCTTT
CDR3aa: CSGQGASTEAFF

d_gene: TRBD1
j_gene: TRBJ1-6
v_gene: TRBV19
abundance: NA
len: 15
CDR3nt: TGTGCCAGTAGTCCCTGGACAGGGGAGAATTCACCCCTCCACTTT
CDR3aa: CASSPWTGENSPLHF

d_gene: NA
j_gene: TRBJ2-1
v_gene: TRBV11-2
abundance: NA
len: 15
CDR3nt: TGTGCCAGCAGCTTAGATGGGCTCCTTTACAATGAGCAGTTCTTC
CDR3aa: CASSLDGLLYNEQFF

d_gene: TRBD1
j_gene: TRBJ2-7
v_gene: TRBV6-6
abundance: once
len: 12
CDR3nt: TGTGCCACCGGGGACAGACCCTACGAGCAGTACTTC
CDR3aa: CATGDRPYEQYF

d_gene: TRBD2
j_gene: TRBJ2-7
v_gene: TRBV28
abundance: NA
len: 13
CDR3nt: TGTGCCAGCAAACGGGAGGTCCCCTACGAGCAGTACTTC
CDR3aa: CASKREVPYEQYF

d_gene: NA
j_gene: TRBJ1-5
v_gene: TRBV4-1
abundance: NA
len: 18
CDR3nt: TGCGCCAGCAGCCAAGATGGGGGAGGGGGATGGGCCTATCAGCCCCAGCATTTT
CDR3aa: CASSQDGGGGWAYQPQHF

d_gene: NA
j_gene: TRBJ2-7
v_gene: TRBV5-6
abundance: NA
len: 11
CDR3nt: TGTGCCAGCAGCCAGTACTACGAGCAGTACTTC
CDR3aa: CASSQYYEQYF

d_gene: NA
j_gene: TRBJ2-1
v_gene: TRBV4-1
abundance: NA
len: 15
CDR3nt: TGCGCCAGCAGTAGGCTACAGAGCTCCTACAATGAGCAGTTCTTC
CDR3aa: CASSRLQSSYNEQFF

d_gene: NA
j_gene: TRBJ1-2
v_gene: TRBV23-1
abundance: NA
len: 14
CDR3nt: TGCGCCAGCAGTCAATCGAGAGATAACTATGGCTACACCTTC
CDR3aa: CASSQSRDNYGYTF

d_gene: TRBD1
j_gene: TRBJ1-1
v_gene: TRBV5-1
abundance: NA
len: 16
CDR3nt: TGCGCCAGCAGCGATCGGACAGGGGGGGAGAACACTGAAGCTTTCTTT
CDR3aa: CASSDRTGGENTEAFF

d_gene: NA
j_gene: TRBJ1-1
v_gene: TRBV7-2
abundance: NA
len: 13
CDR3nt: TGTGCCAGCAGCCTATACAGGGCCACTGAAGCTTTCTTT
CDR3aa: CASSLYRATEAFF

d_gene: TRBD2
j_gene: TRBJ2-7
v_gene: TRBV5-4
abundance: NA
len: 13
CDR3nt: TGTGCCAGCAGCCCTACTAGCGGCTACGAGCAGTACTTC
CDR3aa: CASSPTSGYEQYF

d_gene: TRBD2
j_gene: TRBJ2-1
v_gene: TRBV5-4
abundance: few
len: 15
CDR3nt: TGTGCCAGCAGCCAGAGGACTAGCTCCTACAATGAGCAGTTCTTC
CDR3aa: CASSQRTSSYNEQFF

d_gene: TRBD1
j_gene: TRBJ2-7
v_gene: TRBV6-1
abundance: NA
len: 15
CDR3nt: TGTGCCAGCAGGAGGGACAGGGATCCCTCCTACGAGCAGTACTTC
CDR3aa: CASRRDRDPSYEQYF

d_gene: TRBD1
j_gene: TRBJ2-7
v_gene: TRBV28
abundance: NA
len: 16
CDR3nt: TGTGCCAGCAGTTTCCTAACCGGGACAGGGGCTGGCGAGCAGTACTTC
CDR3aa: CASSFLTGTGAGEQYF

d_gene: NA
j_gene: TRBJ2-3
v_gene: TRBV28
abundance: NA
len: 12
CDR3nt: TGTGCCAGTAACAGAGGCACAGATACGCAGTATTTT
CDR3aa: CASNRGTDTQYF

d_gene: NA
j_gene: TRBJ2-7
v_gene: TRBV28
abundance: few
len: 15
CDR3nt: TGTGCCAGCAGTTTGTTAGGGGCCCGCGTCTACGAGCAGTACTTC
CDR3aa: CASSLLGARVYEQYF

d_gene: NA
j_gene: TRBJ1-5
v_gene: TRBV7-8
abundance: NA
len: 13
CDR3nt: TGTGCCAGCAGCTTAGGACAGAATCAGCCCCAGCATTTT
CDR3aa: CASSLGQNQPQHF

d_gene: TRBD1
j_gene: TRBJ2-7
v_gene: TRBV14
abundance: NA
len: 14
CDR3nt: TGTGCCAGCAGCCAATTCCAGGGGGACTACGAGCAGTACTTC
CDR3aa: CASSQFQGDYEQYF

d_gene: NA
j_gene: TRBJ1-4
v_gene: TRBV9
abundance: few
len: 16
CDR3nt: TGTGCCAGCAGCCTCGGGCCGGGGTCAACTAATGAAAAACTGTTTTTT
CDR3aa: CASSLGPGSTNEKLFF

d_gene: NA
j_gene: TRBJ2-1
v_gene: TRBV27
abundance: NA
len: 15
CDR3nt: TGTGCCAGCAGCCTCGCCCGGACACTTTACAATGAGCAGTTCTTC
CDR3aa: CASSLARTLYNEQFF

d_gene: NA
j_gene: TRBJ2-7
v_gene: TRBV10-3
abundance: NA
len: 13
CDR3nt: TGTGCCATCAGTGATTCAGGTCGCTACGAGCAGTACTTC
CDR3aa: CAISDSGRYEQYF

d_gene: TRBD1
j_gene: TRBJ1-6
v_gene: TRBV28
abundance: NA
len: 15
CDR3nt: TGTGCCAGCAGTAGGGGGACAGAAGATAATTCACCCCTCCACTTT
CDR3aa: CASSRGTEDNSPLHF

d_gene: NA
j_gene: TRBJ2-3
v_gene: TRBV9
abundance: NA
len: 16
CDR3nt: TGTGCCAGCAGCGCACCTAGGGGGGGGGTGACAGATACGCAGTATTTT
CDR3aa: CASSAPRGGVTDTQYF

d_gene: NA
j_gene: TRBJ2-7
v_gene: TRBV6-1
abundance: NA
len: 14
CDR3nt: TGTGCCAGCACCGAGGTAGCCCGGTTGCGGGAGCAGTACTTC
CDR3aa: CASTEVARLREQYF

d_gene: NA
j_gene: TRBJ1-1
v_gene: TRBV30
abundance: NA
len: 13
CDR3nt: TGTGCCTGGAGCGTGCCAGGGGTCACTGAAGCTTTCTTT
CDR3aa: CAWSVPGVTEAFF

d_gene: TRBD2
j_gene: TRBJ2-5
v_gene: TRBV29-1
abundance: NA
len: 12
CDR3nt: TGCAGCGTTTGGACTAGCCAAGAGACCCAGTACTTC
CDR3aa: CSVWTSQETQYF

d_gene: TRBD1
j_gene: TRBJ2-4
v_gene: TRBV30
abundance: NA
len: 13
CDR3nt: TGTGCCTGGAGTGACGGGACAGGGAAAACTCAGTACTTC
CDR3aa: CAWSDGTGKTQYF

d_gene: NA
j_gene: TRBJ1-5
v_gene: TRBV18
abundance: NA
len: 15
CDR3nt: TGTGCCAGCTCCCCTAGGGGGAATAGCAATCAGCCCCAGCATTTT
CDR3aa: CASSPRGNSNQPQHF

d_gene: NA
j_gene: TRBJ1-3
v_gene: TRBV19
abundance: NA
len: 13
CDR3nt: TGTGCCAGTATTTCCCGGTCTGGAAACACCATATATTTT
CDR3aa: CASISRSGNTIYF